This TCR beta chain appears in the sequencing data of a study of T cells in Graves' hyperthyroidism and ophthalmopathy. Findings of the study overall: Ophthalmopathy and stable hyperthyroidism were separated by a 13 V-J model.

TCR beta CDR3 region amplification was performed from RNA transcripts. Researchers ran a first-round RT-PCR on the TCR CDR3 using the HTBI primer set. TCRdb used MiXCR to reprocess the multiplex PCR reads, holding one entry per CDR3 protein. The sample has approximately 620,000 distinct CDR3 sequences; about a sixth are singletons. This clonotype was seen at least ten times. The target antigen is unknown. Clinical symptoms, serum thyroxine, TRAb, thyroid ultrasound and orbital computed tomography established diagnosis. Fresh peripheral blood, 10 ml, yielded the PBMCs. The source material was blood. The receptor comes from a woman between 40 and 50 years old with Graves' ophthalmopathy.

DNA for the CDR3: TGTGCCAGCAGTTCCCCCCTGGTCGGGAGGGCCTTCGAGCAGTACTTC. Translating gives CASSSPLVGRAFEQYF. The chain uses TRBV28 and TRBJ2-7, with 8 bases that match TRBD2. J was trimmed by 6 bases and V by 4 bases; bases with no gene match: 14. Germline-derived CDR1 and CDR2 are MDHEN and SYDVKM. The CDR3 is 16 residues long.